This TCR beta chain was identified in a study of STAT3 mutations in large granular lymphocyte leukemia. Findings of the study overall: Every T-cell large granular lymphocyte leukemia patient had at least one immunodominant TCR beta clonotype.

Profiled with immunoSEQ multiplex PCR; TCRdb holds only in-frame clones, not every one. The table shows roughly 35,000 clones, with roughly 84% occurring only once. Turning to this clone: What it binds is not known.

This CDR3 spans 11 amino acids. From germline, CDR1 is SQVTM and CDR2 ANQGSEA. The V gene end was trimmed by 5 bases and the J gene end by 8 bases; junction bases not matched to a gene: 5. The source of this sequence is a human donor with T large granular lymphocyte leukemia. Some clones in this sample may be carry-over from other donors' samples. Sequencing was carried out using PBMCs. The chain couples TRBV29-1 to TRBJ1-1, with 7 bases matching TRBD1. The CDR3 bases are TGCAGCGTTAAGACAGGGTCCGAAGCTTTCTTT. It specifies CSVKTGSEAFF.